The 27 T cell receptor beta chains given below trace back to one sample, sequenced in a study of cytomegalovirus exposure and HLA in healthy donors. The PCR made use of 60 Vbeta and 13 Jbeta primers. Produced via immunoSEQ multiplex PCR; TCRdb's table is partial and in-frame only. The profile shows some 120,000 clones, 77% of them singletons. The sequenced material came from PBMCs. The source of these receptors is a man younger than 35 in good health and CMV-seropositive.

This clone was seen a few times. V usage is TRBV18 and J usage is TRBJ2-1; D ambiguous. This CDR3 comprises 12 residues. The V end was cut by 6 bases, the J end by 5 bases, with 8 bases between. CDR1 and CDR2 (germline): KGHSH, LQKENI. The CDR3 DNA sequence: TGTGCCAGCTCGCAACAGAACAATGAGCAGTTCTTC. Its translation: CASSQQNNEQFF.

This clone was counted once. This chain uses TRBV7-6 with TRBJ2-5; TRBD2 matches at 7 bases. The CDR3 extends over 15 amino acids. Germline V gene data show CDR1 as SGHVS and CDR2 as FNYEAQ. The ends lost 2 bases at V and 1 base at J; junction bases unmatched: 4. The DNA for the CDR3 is TGTGCCAGCAGCTTATTCGGCGGGGGCCAAGAGACCCAGTACTTC. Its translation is CASSLFGGGQETQYF.

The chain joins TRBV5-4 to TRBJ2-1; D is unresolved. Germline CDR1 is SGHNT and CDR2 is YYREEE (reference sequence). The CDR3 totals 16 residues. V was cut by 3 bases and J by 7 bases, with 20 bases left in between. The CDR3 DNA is TGTGCCAGCAGCTATAAAACCCTCACTCGATCGAATGAGCAGTTCTTC. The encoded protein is CASSYKTLTRSNEQFF.

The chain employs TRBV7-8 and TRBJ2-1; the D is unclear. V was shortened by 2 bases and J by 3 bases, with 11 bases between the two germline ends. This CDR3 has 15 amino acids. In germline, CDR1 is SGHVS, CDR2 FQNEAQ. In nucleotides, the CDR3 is TGTGCCAGCAGCTTATACGCGGCACACTACAATGAGCAGTTCTTC. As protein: CASSLYAAHYNEQFF.

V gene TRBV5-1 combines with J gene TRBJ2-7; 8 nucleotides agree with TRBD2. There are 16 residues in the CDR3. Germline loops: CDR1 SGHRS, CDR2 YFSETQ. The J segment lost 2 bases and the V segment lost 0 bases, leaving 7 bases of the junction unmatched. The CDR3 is CASSLDSSGLAYEQYF. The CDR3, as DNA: TGCGCCAGCAGCTTGGATTCTAGCGGGTTAGCCTACGAGCAGTACTTC.

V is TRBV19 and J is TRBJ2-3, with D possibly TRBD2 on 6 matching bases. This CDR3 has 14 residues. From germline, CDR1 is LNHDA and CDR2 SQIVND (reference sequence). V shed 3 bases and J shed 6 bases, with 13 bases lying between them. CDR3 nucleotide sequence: TGTGCCAGTAGTATTGGTCCGGGAGTTGATACGCAGTATTTT. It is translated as CASSIGPGVDTQYF.

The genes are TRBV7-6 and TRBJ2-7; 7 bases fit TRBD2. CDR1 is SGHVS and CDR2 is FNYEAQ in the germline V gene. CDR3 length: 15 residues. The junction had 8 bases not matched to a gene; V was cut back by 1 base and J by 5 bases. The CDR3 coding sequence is TGTGCCAGCAGCTTAGGGAGCGGGGTCGGAGACGAGCAGTACTTC. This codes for CASSLGSGVGDEQYF.

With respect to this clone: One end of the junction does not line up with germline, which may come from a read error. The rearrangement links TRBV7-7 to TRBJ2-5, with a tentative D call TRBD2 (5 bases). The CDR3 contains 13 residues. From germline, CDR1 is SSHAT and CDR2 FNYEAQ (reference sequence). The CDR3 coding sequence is TGTGCTAGCAGCCCTTCCGGACTAGAGACCCAGTACTTC. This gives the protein CASSPSGLETQYF.

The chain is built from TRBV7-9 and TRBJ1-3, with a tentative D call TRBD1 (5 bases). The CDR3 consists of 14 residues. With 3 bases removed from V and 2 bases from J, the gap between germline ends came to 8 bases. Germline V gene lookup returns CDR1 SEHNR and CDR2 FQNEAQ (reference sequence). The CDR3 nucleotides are TGTGCCAGCAGCTTGGGGCGTGCTGGAAACACCATATATTTT. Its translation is CASSLGRAGNTIYF.

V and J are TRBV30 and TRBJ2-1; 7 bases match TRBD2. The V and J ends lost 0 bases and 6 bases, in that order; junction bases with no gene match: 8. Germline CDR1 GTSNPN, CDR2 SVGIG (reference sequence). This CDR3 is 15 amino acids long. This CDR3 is CAWSVGTMVGNEQFF. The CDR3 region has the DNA TGTGCCTGGAGTGTAGGGACTATGGTAGGCAATGAGCAGTTCTTC.

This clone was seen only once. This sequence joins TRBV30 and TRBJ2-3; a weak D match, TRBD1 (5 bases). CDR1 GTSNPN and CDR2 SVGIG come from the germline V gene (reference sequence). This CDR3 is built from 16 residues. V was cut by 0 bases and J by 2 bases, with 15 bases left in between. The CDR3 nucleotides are TGTGCCTGGAGTGTACTTACAGGATATATCACAGATACGCAGTATTTT. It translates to CAWSVLTGYITDTQYF.

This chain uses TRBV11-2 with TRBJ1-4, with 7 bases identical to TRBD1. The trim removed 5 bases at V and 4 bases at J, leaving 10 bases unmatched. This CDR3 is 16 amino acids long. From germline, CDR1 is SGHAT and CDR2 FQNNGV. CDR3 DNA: TGTGCCAGCAGCGCCTCGGACAGGAGACTTAATGAAAAACTGTTTTTT. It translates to CASSASDRRLNEKLFF.

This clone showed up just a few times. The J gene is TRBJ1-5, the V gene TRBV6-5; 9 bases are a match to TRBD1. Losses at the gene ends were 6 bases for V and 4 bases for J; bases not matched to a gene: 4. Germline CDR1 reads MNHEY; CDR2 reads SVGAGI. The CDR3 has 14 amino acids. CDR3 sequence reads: CASSGTGINQPQHF. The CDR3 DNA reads TGTGCCAGCAGCGGGACAGGGATTAATCAGCCCCAGCATTTT.

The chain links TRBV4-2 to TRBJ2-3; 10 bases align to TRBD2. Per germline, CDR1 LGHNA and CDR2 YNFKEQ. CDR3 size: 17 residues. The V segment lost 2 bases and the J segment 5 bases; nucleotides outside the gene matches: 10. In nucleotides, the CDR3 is TGTGCCAGCAGCCAATCCCTACTAGCGGGAAGGGGAGATACGCAGTATTTT. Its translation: CASSQSLLAGRGDTQYF.

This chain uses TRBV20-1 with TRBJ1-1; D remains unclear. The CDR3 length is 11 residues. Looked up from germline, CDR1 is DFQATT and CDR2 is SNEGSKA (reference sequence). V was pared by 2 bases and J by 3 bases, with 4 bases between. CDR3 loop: CSARRDTEAFF. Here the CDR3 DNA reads TGCAGTGCTAGACGGGACACTGAAGCTTTCTTT.

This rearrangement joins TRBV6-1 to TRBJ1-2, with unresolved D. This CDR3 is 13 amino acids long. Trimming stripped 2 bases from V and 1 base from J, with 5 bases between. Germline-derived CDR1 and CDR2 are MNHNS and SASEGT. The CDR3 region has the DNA TGTGCCAGCAGTGAAAACTTTAACTATGGCTACACCTTC. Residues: CASSENFNYGYTF.

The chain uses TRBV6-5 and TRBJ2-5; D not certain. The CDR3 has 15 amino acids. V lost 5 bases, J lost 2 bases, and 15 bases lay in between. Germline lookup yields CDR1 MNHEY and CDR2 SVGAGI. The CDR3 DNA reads TGTGCCAGCAGTCTCGGTGGGTTGGAGCAAGAGACCCAGTACTTC. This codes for CASSLGGLEQETQYF.

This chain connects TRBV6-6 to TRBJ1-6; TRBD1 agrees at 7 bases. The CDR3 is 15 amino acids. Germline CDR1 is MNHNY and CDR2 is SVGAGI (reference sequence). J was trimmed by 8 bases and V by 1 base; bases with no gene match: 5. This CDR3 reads CASSYFDRAHSPLHF. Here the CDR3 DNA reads TGTGCCAGCAGTTACTTTGACAGGGCCCATTCACCCCTCCACTTT.

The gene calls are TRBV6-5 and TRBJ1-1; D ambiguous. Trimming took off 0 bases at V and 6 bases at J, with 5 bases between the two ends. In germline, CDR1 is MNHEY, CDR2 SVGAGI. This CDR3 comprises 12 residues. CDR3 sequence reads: CASSYSGAEAFF. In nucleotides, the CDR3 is TGTGCCAGCAGTTACTCCGGAGCTGAAGCTTTCTTT.

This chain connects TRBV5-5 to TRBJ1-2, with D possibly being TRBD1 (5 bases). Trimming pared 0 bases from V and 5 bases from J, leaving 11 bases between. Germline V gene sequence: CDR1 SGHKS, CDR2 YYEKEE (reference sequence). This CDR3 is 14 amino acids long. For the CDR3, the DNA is TGTGCCAGCAGCTTGGCTGACAGCCAATATGGCTACACCTTC. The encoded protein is CASSLADSQYGYTF.

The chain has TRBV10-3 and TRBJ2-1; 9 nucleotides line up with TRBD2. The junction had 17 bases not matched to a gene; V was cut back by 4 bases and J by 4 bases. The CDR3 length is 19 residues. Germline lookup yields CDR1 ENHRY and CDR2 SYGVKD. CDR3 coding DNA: TGTGCCATCAGTGGAGGGAGGGCGGGAGGGCCTCGGTTATACAATGAGCAGTTCTTC. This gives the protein CAISGGRAGGPRLYNEQFF.

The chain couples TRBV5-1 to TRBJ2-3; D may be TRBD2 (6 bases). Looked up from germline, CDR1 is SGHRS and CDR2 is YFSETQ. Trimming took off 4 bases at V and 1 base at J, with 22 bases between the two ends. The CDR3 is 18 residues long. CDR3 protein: CASSPPGRTWEGTDTQYF. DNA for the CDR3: TGCGCCAGCAGCCCGCCCGGACGGACCTGGGAGGGCACAGATACGCAGTATTTT.

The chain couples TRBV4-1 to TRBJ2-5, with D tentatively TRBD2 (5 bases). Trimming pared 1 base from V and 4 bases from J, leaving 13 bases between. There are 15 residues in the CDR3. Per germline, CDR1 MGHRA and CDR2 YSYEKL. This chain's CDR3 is CASSQVLRGLETQYF. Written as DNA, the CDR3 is TGCGCCAGCAGCCAAGTCCTCCGGGGTCTAGAGACCCAGTACTTC.

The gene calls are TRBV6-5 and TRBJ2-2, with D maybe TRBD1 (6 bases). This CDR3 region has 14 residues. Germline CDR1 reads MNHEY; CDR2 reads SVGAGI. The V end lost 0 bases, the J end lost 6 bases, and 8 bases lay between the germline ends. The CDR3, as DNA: TGTGCCAGCAGTTACTCACAGGGATCCGGGGAGCTGTTTTTT. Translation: CASSYSQGSGELFF.

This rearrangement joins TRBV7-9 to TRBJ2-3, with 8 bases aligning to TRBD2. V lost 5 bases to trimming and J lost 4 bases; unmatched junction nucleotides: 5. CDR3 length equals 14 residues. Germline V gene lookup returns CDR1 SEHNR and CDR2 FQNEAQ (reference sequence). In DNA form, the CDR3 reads TGTGCCAGCAGCCCCCGGACTAGCTCAGATACGCAGTATTTT. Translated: CASSPRTSSDTQYF. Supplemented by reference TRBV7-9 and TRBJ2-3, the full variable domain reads DTGVSQNPRHKITKRGQNVTFRCDPISEHNRLYWYRQTLGQGPEFLTYFQNEAQLEKSRLLSDRFSAERPKGSFSTLEIQRTEQGDSAMYLCASSPRTSSDTQYFGPGTRLTVL.

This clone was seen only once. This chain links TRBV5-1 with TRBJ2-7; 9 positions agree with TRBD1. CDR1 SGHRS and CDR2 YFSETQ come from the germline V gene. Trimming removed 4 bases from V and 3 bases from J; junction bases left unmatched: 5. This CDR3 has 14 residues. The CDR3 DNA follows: TGCGCCAGCAGCGTGGGACAGGGAGACTACGAGCAGTACTTC. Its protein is CASSVGQGDYEQYF.

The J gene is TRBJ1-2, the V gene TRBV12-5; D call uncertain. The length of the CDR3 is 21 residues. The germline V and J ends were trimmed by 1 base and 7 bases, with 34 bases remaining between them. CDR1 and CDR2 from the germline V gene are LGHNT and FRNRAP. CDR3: CASGLDPPGVGQKGRGCGYTF. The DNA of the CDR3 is TGTGCTAGTGGTTTGGACCCCCCCGGGGTAGGTCAAAAGGGTCGTGGGTGTGGCTACACCTTC.